This T cell receptor beta chain was profiled in a study of blood T cells in healthy people across ages. CDR3 length: 16 amino acids. Trimming took 0 bases from V and 1 from J, leaving 9 bases between them. Per germline, CDR1 LGHNA and CDR2 YNFKEQ. This clonotype was seen a few times. PBMCs were isolated at a quantity of at least 6 million per sample. Next came a second PCR, run for about 7 to 12 cycles, which used a sample-barcoded 5' primer along with a J-beta primer mix. TCRdb used MiXCR to reprocess the 5' RACE reads, holding one entry per CDR3 protein. The sample has about 780,000 distinct CDR3 sequences, around 25% seen once; the top ten hold 3%. This sample was also put to use in a study of T cells of mothers and their children. That source reports: Every mother produced more than 8 million TCR beta CDR3 reads, whereas every child provided 2.5 million to 3 million. Among related mother-child pairs, overlap was slightly higher than in unrelated pairs, though not significantly.

The sequenced material came from blood. The receptor comes from a boy between 10 and 17 years old in good health. J is TRBJ2-2 and V is TRBV4-2; D may be TRBD2 (6 bases). CDR3 in DNA: TGTGCCAGCAGCCAAGAAGGGGACTTGAACACCGGGGAGCTGTTTTTT. Translated, it gives CASSQEGDLNTGELFF.